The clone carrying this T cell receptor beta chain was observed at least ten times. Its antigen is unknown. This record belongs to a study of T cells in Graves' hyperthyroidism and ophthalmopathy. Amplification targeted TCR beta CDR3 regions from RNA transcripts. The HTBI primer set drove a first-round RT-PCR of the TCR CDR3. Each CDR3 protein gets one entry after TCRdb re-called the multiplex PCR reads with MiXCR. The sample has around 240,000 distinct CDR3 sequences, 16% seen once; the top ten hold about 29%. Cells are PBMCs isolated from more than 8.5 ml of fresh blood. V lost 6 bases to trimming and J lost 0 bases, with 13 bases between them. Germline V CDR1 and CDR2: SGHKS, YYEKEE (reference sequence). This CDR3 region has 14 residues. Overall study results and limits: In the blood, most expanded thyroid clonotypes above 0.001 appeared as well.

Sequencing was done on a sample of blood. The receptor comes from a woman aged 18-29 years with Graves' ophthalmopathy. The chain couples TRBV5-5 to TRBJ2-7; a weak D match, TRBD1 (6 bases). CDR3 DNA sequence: TGTGCCAGCAACAAAGGGGGAAACTCCTACGAGCAGTACTTC. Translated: CASNKGGNSYEQYF.